A single sample gave rise to the 23 T cell receptor beta chains below, sequenced in a study of control samples from healthy donors and cancer patients (dated by TCRdb to 2020 to 2021). The library was built by means of the immunoSEQ multiplex PCR assay. What TCRdb holds here is the immuneACCESS table cut down to in-frame rearrangements. Part of the clones is not present; checked against another copy, under half of the missing clones reflect an unresolved V gene, and the others are unexplained. The sample includes some 150,000 clones, with 94% observed a single time. The ten largest account for less than 15% of the sample. Sequencing was done on a sample of blood. These receptors were obtained from a man aged 35 to 55 in good health.

The chain has TRBV28 and TRBJ2-5; tentative D call: TRBD2 (6 bases). The CDR3 is made up of 14 amino acids. V shed 3 bases and J shed 7 bases, with 15 bases lying between them. In germline, CDR1 is MDHEN, CDR2 SYDVKM. The chain's CDR3 is CASSFSRDLRTQYF. CDR3 DNA sequence: TGTGCCAGCAGTTTTTCCCGGGACTTAAGGACCCAGTACTTC.

This clone appeared a few times. The chain uses TRBV7-9 and TRBJ2-7, with D possibly being TRBD1 (5 bases). Germline V gene sequence: CDR1 SEHNR, CDR2 FQNEAQ (reference sequence). The CDR3 totals 13 residues. Trimming cost V 5 bases and J 2 bases, with 10 bases left between them. Here the CDR3 DNA reads TGTGCCAGCAGCCATGACAGAACCTACGAGCAGTACTTC. Its protein is CASSHDRTYEQYF.

The V call is TRBV7-8, the J call TRBJ2-5, with TRBD2 matching 7 bases. The CDR3 consists of 15 residues. Trimming at V came to 5 bases and at J to 4 bases, leaving 10 bases not matched to a gene. CDR1 is SGHVS and CDR2 is FQNEAQ in the germline V gene. The CDR3 protein is CASSGGGGGGETQYF. In nucleotides, the CDR3 is TGTGCCAGCAGCGGAGGAGGTGGGGGGGGAGAGACCCAGTACTTC.

Only one count was recorded for this clone. The chain has TRBV5-4 and TRBJ1-1; 12 bases match TRBD1. The J segment lost 3 bases and the V segment lost 3 bases, leaving 9 bases of the junction unmatched. This CDR3 is 17 amino acids long. Germline CDR1 and CDR2: SGHNT and YYREEE (reference sequence). Written as DNA, the CDR3 is TGTGCCAGCAGCTATAGAGGGACAGGGGGCGCGCACACTGAAGCTTTCTTT. Translation gives CASSYRGTGGAHTEAFF. Complete variable domain (other parts from reference TRBV5-4 and TRBJ1-1): ETGVTQSPTHLIKTRGQQVTLRCSSQSGHNTVSWYQQALGQGPQFIFQYYREEENGRGNFPPRFSGLQFPNYSSELNVNALELDDSALYLCASSYRGTGGAHTEAFFGQGTRLTVV.

The V gene is TRBV6-6, the J gene TRBJ1-4; 7 nucleotides line up with TRBD1. The junction had 8 bases not matched to a gene; V was cut back by 6 bases and J by 4 bases. The CDR3 is 15 residues long. CDR1 and CDR2 (germline): MNHNY, SVGAGI (reference sequence). The CDR3 loop reads CASSARGGFNEKLFF. As DNA, the CDR3 is TGTGCCAGCAGCGCCAGGGGGGGATTTAATGAAAAACTGTTTTTT.

The gene calls are TRBV7-9 and TRBJ2-5; D may be TRBD1 (6 bases). The V end lost 4 bases, the J end lost 5 bases, and 29 bases lay between the germline ends. Germline loops: CDR1 SEHNR, CDR2 FQNEAQ (reference sequence). The CDR3 spans 19 residues. The CDR3 sequence: CASSSQSERGTGYAETQYF. The CDR3 nucleotides are TGTGCCAGCAGCTCCCAATCGGAGCGAGGAACAGGGTACGCTGAGACCCAGTACTTC.

This chain uses TRBV9 with TRBJ1-2; TRBD1 matches at 7 bases. After removal of 6 bases from V and 5 bases from J, the junction contained 16 bases not matched to a gene. The CDR3 covers 16 residues. CDR1 and CDR2 (germline): SGDLS, YYNGEE. CDR3 sequence reads: CASNRAQGGTEYGYTF. For the CDR3, the DNA is TGTGCCAGCAACAGAGCTCAGGGAGGGACAGAGTATGGCTACACCTTC.

The V gene is TRBV4-3, the J gene TRBJ2-3; D may be TRBD2 (6 bases). V lost 0 bases, J lost 4 bases, and 17 bases lay in between. CDR1 is LGHNA and CDR2 is YSLEER in the germline V gene. The CDR3 contains 17 residues. CDR3 sequence reads: CASSQEVGREAADTQYF. In DNA form, the CDR3 reads TGCGCCAGCAGCCAAGAAGTAGGCAGGGAGGCAGCAGATACGCAGTATTTT.

The rearrangement uses TRBV6-2 or TRBV6-3 and TRBJ1-6, with 9 nucleotides matching TRBD1. CDR3 size: 14 residues. The junction had 3 bases not matched to a gene; V was cut back by 5 bases and J by 7 bases. Germline lookup yields CDR1 MNHEY and CDR2 SVGEGT. The CDR3 protein is CASSRTGENSPLHF. CDR3 sequence (DNA): TGTGCCAGCAGTCGGACAGGGGAGAATTCACCCCTCCACTTT.

This rearrangement joins TRBV5-1 to TRBJ1-4; the D gene is possibly TRBD1 (6 bases). CDR3 size: 14 residues. V was clipped by 0 bases and J by 8 bases, with 11 bases between them. Germline lookup yields CDR1 SGHRS and CDR2 YFSETQ. The CDR3 DNA sequence: TGCGCCAGCAGCTTGGCATGGGGGCGCGAAAAACTGTTTTTT. This encodes CASSLAWGREKLFF.

This clone is a singleton in its sample. This rearrangement joins TRBV7-3 to TRBJ2-7; 7 bases fit TRBD2. V dropped 6 bases and J dropped 0; count of bases not matched to a gene: 8. The germline gives CDR1 SGHTA, CDR2 FQGTGA. CDR3 length: 15 residues. The CDR3 is CASRPASGPSYEQYF. The DNA for the CDR3 is TGTGCCAGCAGGCCTGCTAGCGGTCCCTCCTACGAGCAGTACTTC.

This rearrangement joins TRBV10-3 to TRBJ2-1; 13 nucleotides align to TRBD2. Germline values: CDR1 ENHRY, CDR2 SYGVKD. V was pared by 6 bases and J by 7 bases, with 9 bases of the junction left unmatched. This CDR3 region has 16 residues. In DNA, the CDR3 is TGTGCCATCAGAGAAACCGGACTAGCGGGAGAAAATGAGCAGTTCTTC. Translating gives CAIRETGLAGENEQFF.

The V gene is TRBV4-2, the J gene TRBJ1-1; D gene ambiguous. The CDR3 is made up of 14 amino acids. The V end lost 1 base, the J end lost 3 bases, and 9 bases lay between the germline ends. CDR1 LGHNA and CDR2 YNFKEQ come from the germline V gene. CDR3 bases: TGTGCCAGCAGCCAAGGTGCCTGGGACACTGAAGCTTTCTTT. Translating it yields CASSQGAWDTEAFF.

CDR3 coding DNA: TGTGCCAGCAGCCAAGCAAGGACAGGGGGAGGCGAGCAGTACTTC. This encodes CASSQARTGGGEQYF. The rearrangement uses TRBV4-2 and TRBJ2-7; 10 bases are shared with TRBD1. The CDR3 loop spans 15 amino acids. Trimming took 1 base from V and 6 from J; bases not matched to a gene: 6. The germline V gene encodes CDR1 LGHNA and CDR2 YNFKEQ.

In this sample, this clone turned up once. The chain is built from TRBV7-6 and TRBJ2-1; tentative D call: TRBD2 (6 bases). The CDR3 is 19 amino acids. Germline CDR1 and CDR2: SGHVS and FNYEAQ. Deletions cut 4 bases from V and 0 bases from J, with 22 bases between. The CDR3 reads CASSSQTPSGGSSYNEQFF. CDR3 DNA sequence: TGTGCCAGCAGCTCCCAAACTCCGAGTGGGGGGAGCTCCTACAATGAGCAGTTCTTC.

The chain links TRBV9 to TRBJ1-3; 12 nucleotides line up with TRBD1. The CDR3 runs 19 residues. Trimming cost V 0 bases and J 0 bases; bases outside gene matches: 7. CDR1 is SGDLS, CDR2 YYNGEE, per germline. The CDR3 reads CASSVGPRGQGASGNTIYF. For the CDR3, the DNA is TGTGCCAGCAGCGTAGGCCCCCGGGGACAGGGGGCCTCTGGAAACACCATATATTTT.

This sequence joins TRBV2 and TRBJ1-1; TRBD1 matches at 7 bases. The CDR3 loop spans 13 amino acids. J gave up 6 bases and V 6 bases, and 7 bases lay outside the gene matches. In germline, CDR1 is SNHLY, CDR2 FYNNEI. CDR3 in DNA: TGTGCCAGCAGAGCCGACAGGGTCGCTGAAGCTTTCTTT. Protein sequence: CASRADRVAEAFF. Together with reference TRBV2 and TRBJ1-1, the CDR3 gives the full variable domain: EPEVTQTPSHQVTQMGQEVILRCVPISNHLYFYWYRQILGQKVEFLVSFYNNEISEKSEIFDDQFSVERPDGSNFTLKIRSTKLEDSAMYFCASRADRVAEAFFGQGTRLTVV.

The genes are TRBV3-1 (or the pseudogene TRBV3-2) and TRBJ1-2, with 7 bases lining up with TRBD1. Germline V lookup: CDR1 LGHDT, CDR2 YNNKEL (reference sequence). This CDR3 is built from 15 residues. V trimming: 8 bases; J trimming: 5 bases; junction bases outside the gene matches: 14. The CDR3 here is CASGYQDREWYGYTF. In nucleotides, the CDR3 is TGTGCCAGCGGATACCAAGACAGGGAATGGTATGGCTACACCTTC.

The chain recombines TRBV6-5 with TRBJ1-1; D unresolved. Trimming shortened V by 7 bases and J by 1 base, and 16 bases separated the two germline ends. The CDR3 has 15 residues. Germline V lookup: CDR1 MNHEY, CDR2 SVGAGI. The CDR3 region has the DNA TGTGCCAGCATCGTGAGTCTTTGGAGGAACACTGAAGCTTTCTTT. Its protein product is CASIVSLWRNTEAFF.

This chain joins TRBV9 and TRBJ1-1, with D tentatively TRBD1 (5 bases). CDR1 and CDR2 from the germline V gene are SGDLS and YYNGEE. The CDR3 consists of 14 residues. Trimming removed 2 bases at V and 3 bases at J, with 11 bases between. The CDR3 reads CASSVNFRDTEAFF. The CDR3 coding sequence is TGTGCCAGCAGCGTCAACTTCAGGGACACTGAAGCTTTCTTT.

The J gene is TRBJ2-1, the V gene TRBV28; TRBD2 aligns across 11 bases. After removal of 6 bases from V and 4 bases from J, the junction contained 5 bases not matched to a gene. CDR1 is MDHEN and CDR2 is SYDVKM in the germline V gene. The CDR3 extends over 15 amino acids. Written as DNA, the CDR3 is TGTGCCAGCAGATATACTAGCGGGAGTTACAATGAGCAGTTCTTC. Translated, it gives CASRYTSGSYNEQFF.

This chain connects TRBV4-1 to TRBJ1-1; D remains ambiguous. The CDR3 spans 15 residues. V lost 0 bases, J lost 5 bases, and 13 bases lay in between. Per germline, CDR1 MGHRA and CDR2 YSYEKL. CDR3: CASSQDQVIHTEAFF. Here the CDR3 DNA reads TGCGCCAGCAGCCAAGATCAGGTTATTCATACTGAAGCTTTCTTT.

V is TRBV6-5 and J is TRBJ2-7; tentatively, D is TRBD1 (6 bases). CDR1 and CDR2 from the germline V gene are MNHEY and SVGAGI. V dropped 6 bases and J dropped 2 bases, with 14 bases sitting between them. This CDR3 spans 14 amino acids. CDR3 coding DNA: TGTGCCAGCAGGGGGACATTGGGAACCTACGAGCAGTACTTC. This gives the protein CASRGTLGTYEQYF.